The sequence of this T cell receptor beta chain was determined in a study of blood T cell repertoires in COVID-19. Study overall: Sites across the United States, Italy and Spain contributed samples from acute and convalescent COVID-19.

Only in-frame clones appear in the TCRdb table, and some are missing; sequencing was by immunoSEQ multiplex PCR. The sample records some 200,000 clones, 80% to 90% being singletons. The germline V gene has CDR1 LGHDT and CDR2 YNNKEL (reference sequence). V lost 4 bases and J 3 bases, leaving 18 bases between the germline ends. The CDR3 consists of 17 residues. Donors were grouped by their self-reported clinical history. The TCR was taken from a woman between 50 and 59 years old in a cohort exposed to, infected with or recovered from COVID-19 (not recorded which). The sample consisted of PBMCs or T cells enriched from blood (not recorded which). V usage is TRBV3-1 (or the pseudogene TRBV3-2) and J usage is TRBJ1-4; D not resolved. The CDR3 protein is CASSPGGKVGSNEKLFF. The CDR3 nucleotides read TGTGCCAGCAGCCCCGGAGGGAAGGTCGGATCTAATGAAAAACTGTTTTTT.